The TCR beta chain described here comes from a study of cytomegalovirus exposure and HLA in healthy donors. Concerning this clone itself: Its antigen is currently unknown.

PCR employed 60 Vbeta and 13 Jbeta primers. Sequenced by immunoSEQ multiplex PCR; TCRdb stores in-frame clones only, minus some. The table shows some 150,000 clones, with 80% to 90% occurring only once. Study findings and constraints: When a later analysis was performed, an Asian-associated ancestry cluster reportedly had fewer N-insertions than the roughly 730-donor mean.

The CDR3 is made up of 18 amino acids. Germline CDR1 SGHDN, CDR2 FVKESK. V gave up 3 bases and J gave up 4 bases, with 21 bases separating them. The specimen sequenced was PBMCs. The J gene is TRBJ2-2, the V gene TRBV14; D unresolved. This TCR was recovered from a woman under 30 in good health and CMV-seronegative. CDR3 DNA: TGTGCCAGCAGCCAGAAACTCCTTACCCTAGAAGGCACCGGGGAGCTGTTTTTT. Encoded protein: CASSQKLLTLEGTGELFF. The full variable domain, its missing parts supplied by reference TRBV14 and TRBJ2-2, is EAGVTQFPSHSVIEKGQTVTLRCDPISGHDNLYWYRRVMGKEIKFLLHFVKESKQDESGMPNNRFLAERTGGTYSTLKVQPAELEDSGVYFCASSQKLLTLEGTGELFFGEGSRLTVL.